This is a list of T cell receptor beta chains from one sample in a study of T cell repertoires in cytomegalovirus infection. MiXCR, run by TCRdb on the reads, gives a single entry per CDR3 protein. In the table there are over 250,000 distinct CDR3 sequences, less than 25% of which are singletons. No antigen has been assigned to these receptors. The sequenced sample was cultured PBMCs, obtained from culture after CMV antigen stimulation. The source of these receptors is a human donor in good health (CMV status not recorded). Some clones in this sample may be carry-over from other donors' samples. The conserved cysteine and the conserved F or W are not part of the CDR3 here. Clone sizes are given selectively: once, few, many, or a class where the clone is expanded.

V gene	J gene	clone size	CDR3 protein
TRBV19	TRBJ1-2	many	ASSGTRYGYT
TRBV18	TRBJ1-3	-	ASSPQNSGNTIY
TRBV24-1	TRBJ2-1	few	ATSDLLGRADEQF
TRBV7-3	TRBJ2-2	many	ASSLTPSAPWGGELF
TRBV19	TRBJ1-5	-	ASSTATGKSNQPQH
TRBV7-2	TRBJ1-2	-	ASSKYGTPEGYT
TRBV19	TRBJ2-6	few	ASKRRGASGANVLT
TRBV30	TRBJ2-5	-	AWSVWARGEETQY
TRBV5-6	TRBJ1-1	-	ASSSGQEPEAF
TRBV7-2	TRBJ1-6	many	ASSLNPRGLSPLH
TRBV6-5	TRBJ2-7	-	ASSDNSYEQY
TRBV19	TRBJ1-2	few	ASSAAGTSYGYT
TRBV5-1	TRBJ2-5	many	ASSTIGTSGVETQY
TRBV29-1	TRBJ2-7	-	SVEGLTYEQY